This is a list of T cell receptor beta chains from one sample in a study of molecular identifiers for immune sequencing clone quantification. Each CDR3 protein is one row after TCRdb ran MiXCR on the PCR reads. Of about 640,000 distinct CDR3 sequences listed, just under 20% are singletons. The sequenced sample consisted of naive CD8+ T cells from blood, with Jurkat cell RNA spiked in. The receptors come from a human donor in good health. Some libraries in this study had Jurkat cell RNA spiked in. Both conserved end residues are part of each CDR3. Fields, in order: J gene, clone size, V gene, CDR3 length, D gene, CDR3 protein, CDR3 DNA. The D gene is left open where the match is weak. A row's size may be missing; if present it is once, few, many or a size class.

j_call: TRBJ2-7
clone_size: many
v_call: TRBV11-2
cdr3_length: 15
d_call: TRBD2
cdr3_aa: CASSLGLAGTYEQYF
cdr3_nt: TGTGCCAGCAGCTTAGGTCTAGCGGGGACCTACGAGCAGTACTTC

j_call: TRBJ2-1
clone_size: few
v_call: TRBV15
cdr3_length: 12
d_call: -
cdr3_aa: CATSRVNNEQFF
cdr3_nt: TGTGCCACCAGCAGAGTAAACAATGAGCAGTTCTTC

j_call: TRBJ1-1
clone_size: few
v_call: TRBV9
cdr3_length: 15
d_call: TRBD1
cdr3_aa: CASSPRGQENTEAFF
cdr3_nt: TGTGCCAGCAGCCCCAGAGGACAGGAGAACACTGAAGCTTTCTTT

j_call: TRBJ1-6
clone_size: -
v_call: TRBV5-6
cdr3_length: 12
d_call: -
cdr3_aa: CASSLKSSPLHF
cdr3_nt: TGTGCCAGCAGCTTGAAAAGTTCACCCCTCCACTTT

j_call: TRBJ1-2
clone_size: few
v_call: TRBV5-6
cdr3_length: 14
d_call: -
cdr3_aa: CASSLEGFNYGYTF
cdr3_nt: TGTGCCAGCAGCTTGGAGGGCTTTAACTATGGCTACACCTTC

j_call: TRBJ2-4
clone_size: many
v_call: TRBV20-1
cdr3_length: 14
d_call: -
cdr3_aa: CSQIGTIAKNIQYF
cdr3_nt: TGCAGCCAAATAGGGACCATAGCCAAAAACATTCAGTACTTC

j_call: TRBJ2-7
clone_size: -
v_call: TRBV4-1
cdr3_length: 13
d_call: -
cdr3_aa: CASSQTNSYEQYF
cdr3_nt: TGCGCCAGCAGCCAAACAAACTCCTACGAGCAGTACTTC

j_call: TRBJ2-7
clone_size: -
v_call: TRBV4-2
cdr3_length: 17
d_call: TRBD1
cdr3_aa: CASSQEGFGTATYEQYF
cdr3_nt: TGTGCCAGCAGCCAAGAAGGGTTTGGGACAGCAACCTACGAGCAGTACTTT

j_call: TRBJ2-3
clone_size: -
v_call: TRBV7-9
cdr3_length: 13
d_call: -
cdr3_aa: CASTGLGSDTQYF
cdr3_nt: TGTGCCAGCACAGGGTTGGGCTCAGATACGCAGTATTTT

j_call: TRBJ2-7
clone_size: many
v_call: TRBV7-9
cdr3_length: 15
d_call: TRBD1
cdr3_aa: CASSYPRDRGYEQYF
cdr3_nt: TGTGCCAGCAGCTACCCCCGGGACAGGGGCTACGAGCAGTACTTC

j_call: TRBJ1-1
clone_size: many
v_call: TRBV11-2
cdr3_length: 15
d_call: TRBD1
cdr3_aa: CASSLDRGGRTEAFF
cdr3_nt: TGTGCCAGCAGCCTCGACAGGGGTGGTAGGACTGAAGCTTTCTTT

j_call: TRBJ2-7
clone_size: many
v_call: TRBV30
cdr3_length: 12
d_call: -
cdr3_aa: CAWSVLSGEQYF
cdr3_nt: TGTGCCTGGAGTGTACTTAGTGGCGAGCAGTACTTC

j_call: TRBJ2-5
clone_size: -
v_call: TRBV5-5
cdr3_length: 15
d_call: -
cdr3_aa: CASRLAGYPRETQYF
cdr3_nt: TGCGCCAGCCGCTTGGCAGGCTACCCACGAGAGACCCAGTACTTC

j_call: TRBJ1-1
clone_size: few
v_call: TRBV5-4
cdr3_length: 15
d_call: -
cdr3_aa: CASSWSTDMNTEAFF
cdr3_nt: TGTGCCAGCAGCTGGTCCACTGACATGAACACTGAAGCTTTCTTT

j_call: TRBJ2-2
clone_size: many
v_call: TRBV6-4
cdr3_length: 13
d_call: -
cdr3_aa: CASSDLMTGELFF
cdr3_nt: TGTGCCAGCAGTGACCTAATGACCGGGGAGCTGTTTTTT

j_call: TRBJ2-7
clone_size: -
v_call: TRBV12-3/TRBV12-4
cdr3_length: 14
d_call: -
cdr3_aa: CASSWQGGLGEQYF
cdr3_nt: TGTGCCAGCAGCTGGCAGGGGGGTCTCGGCGAGCAGTACTTC

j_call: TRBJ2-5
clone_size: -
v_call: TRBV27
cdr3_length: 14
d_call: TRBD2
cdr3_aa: CATGASGRQETQYF
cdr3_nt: TGTGCCACCGGGGCTAGCGGGAGGCAGGAGACCCAGTACTTC

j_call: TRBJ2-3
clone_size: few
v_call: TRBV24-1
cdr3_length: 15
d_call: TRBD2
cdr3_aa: CATSDLAASTDTQYF
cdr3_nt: TGTGCCACCAGTGATCTAGCGGCAAGCACAGATACGCAGTATTTT

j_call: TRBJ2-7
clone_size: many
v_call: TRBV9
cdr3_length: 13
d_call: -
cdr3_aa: CASSGPPGYEQYF
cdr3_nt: TGTGCCAGCAGCGGACCCCCGGGCTACGAGCAGTACTTC

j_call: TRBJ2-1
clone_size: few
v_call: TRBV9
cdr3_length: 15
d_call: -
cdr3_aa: CASSVDGGFYNEQFF
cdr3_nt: TGTGCCAGCAGCGTAGACGGGGGATTCTACAATGAGCAGTTCTTC